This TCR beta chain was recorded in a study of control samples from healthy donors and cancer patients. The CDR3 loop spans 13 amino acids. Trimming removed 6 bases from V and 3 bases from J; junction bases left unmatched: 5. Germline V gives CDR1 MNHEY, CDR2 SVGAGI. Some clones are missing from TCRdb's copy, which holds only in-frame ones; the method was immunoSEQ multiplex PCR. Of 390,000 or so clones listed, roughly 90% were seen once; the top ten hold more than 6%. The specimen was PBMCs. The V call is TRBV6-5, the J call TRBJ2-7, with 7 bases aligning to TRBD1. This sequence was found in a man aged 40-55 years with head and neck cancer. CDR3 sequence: CASRDRANYEQYF. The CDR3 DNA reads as TGTGCCAGCAGAGACAGGGCTAACTACGAGCAGTACTTC.